This T cell receptor beta chain was retrieved from a study of blood T cell repertoires in COVID-19 (dated by TCRdb to 2020 to 2022). For the wider study: Samples from collaborators originated in the United States, Italy and Spain and spanned both the acute and convalescent phases of COVID-19. Samples were obtained from the ongoing ImmuneRACE study (first 160 participants) and from 1,254 subjects provided by 6 global collaborators. A freely available public database, intended as a resource for researchers studying the immune response to SARS-CoV-2, is where the repertoires were released. The prospective study material was composed of cDNA or gDNA derived from T cells, B-cell-depleted T cells, or PBMCs. The sample metadata nearly always contained a de-identified subject ID, COVID-19 status, age in years and sex. Where available, HLA class I and class II types were obtained from metadata supplied by the sample provider rather than from assay-based typing. Subjects who had been exposed to COVID-19, were actively infected with it, or had recovered from it provided the deeply sampled blood TCRbeta repertoires that made up the dataset.

Study-wide findings and limitations: How much clinical and demographic metadata was included differed by source and by participant, and the metadata was provided uncurated.

The germline V gene sets CDR1 to SGHAT and CDR2 to FQNNGV. Trimming at the junction amounts to 5 bases on V and 5 bases on J, and the germline ends lie 6 bases apart. The CDR3 runs 11 residues from the cysteine to the phenylalanine. Just CDR3 DNA is preserved here, 33 bases in frame from base 1. At one collaborating source in Seattle, patients were enrolled during active infection and were followed longitudinally through the course of disease. Collaborating institutions collected whole blood in K2EDTA tubes following their own protocols. For TCRbeta analysis, collaborators shipped samples as frozen whole blood, isolated PBMCs, or DNA extracted from either of those sample types. The immunoSEQ Assay, a bias-controlled multiplex PCR, was used to amplify TCRbeta CDR3 regions from genomic DNA. In the paper's pipeline: The number of nucleated cells in each sample was estimated from the amplification of reference gene primers within the assay. To quantify the absolute abundance of each unique TCRbeta CDR3 rearrangement, sequence reads were collapsed and filtered. For each sample, productive Simpson clonality was calculated as the square root of Simpson's diversity index over productive rearrangements. This immuneACCESS table, as held by TCRdb, lists in-frame sequences with V and J called but not all clones. Of the missing ones, under half trace to an unresolved V gene in checked studies; the others have no known cause. D and trimming come from the DNA, and the V and J calls and clone size come from that table. The sample table records over 60,000 clones; approximately 73% of these occur just once. The ten top clones hold 15% of the sample.

Worth noting for this clone: Its antigen has not been determined. No base qualities exist here, and no much larger clone lies one base off it. Other DNA sequences in this sample translate to the same CDR3.

This receptor was taken from a man aged 55 to 70 with COVID-19, enrolled during active disease. Sequencing was done on a sample of peripheral blood. The rearranged segments are TRBV11-2 and TRBJ2-5; the D gene lacks a confident call. This receptor carries the CDR3 CASSPQETQYF. The base sequence is TGTGCCAGCAGCCCCCAGGAGACCCAGTACTTC.